The 23 T cell receptor beta chains below all came from one sample that was sequenced in a study of graft-versus-host responses after intestinal transplantation. What these receptors recognize is not known. Data came from immunoSEQ multiplex PCR; TCRdb stores just in-frame clones and leaves some out. The data contain some 130,000 clones, over 85% of them singletons. Sequenced material: unstimulated CD4+ T cells sorted from spleen or lymph node cells, taken before intestinal transplant. The source is a human donor who received an intestinal transplant.

The chain uses TRBV6-1 and TRBJ2-3, with 7 positions matching TRBD1. Germline V gene lookup returns CDR1 MNHNS and CDR2 SASEGT. Unmatched junction bases numbered 13, after V lost 5 bases and J lost 14 bases. The CDR3 totals 13 residues. The chain's CDR3 is CASSPRDSSIRYF. DNA for the CDR3: TGTGCCAGCAGTCCCCGGGACAGTTCCATTCGGTATTTT.

The chain links TRBV19 to TRBJ2-3, with TRBD2 matching over 12 bases. The CDR3 covers 17 residues. Germline CDR1 and CDR2: LNHDA and SQIVND (reference sequence). Unmatched junction bases numbered 9, after V lost 6 bases and J lost 2 bases. The CDR3 spells CASRKGTSGLSTDTQYF. The DNA of the CDR3 is TGTGCCAGTAGGAAGGGGACTAGCGGGCTATCCACAGATACGCAGTATTTT.

The chain is built from TRBV10-3 and TRBJ2-5; D unresolved. The DNA end favors TRBJ2-7, so the J call may be wrong. CDR3 length equals 9 residues. Germline V gene sequence: CDR1 ENHRY, CDR2 SYGVKD. This chain's CDR3 is CATDNEQYF. Written as DNA, the CDR3 is TGTGCCACCGACAACGAGCAGTACTTC.

The CDR3 DNA is TGTGCCAGTAGTCGGGACAGGGGTAACAATCAGCCCCAGCATTTT. Encoded protein: CASSRDRGNNQPQHF. V and J are TRBV19 and TRBJ1-5, with TRBD1 matching 10 bases. The ends lost 5 bases at V and 3 bases at J; junction bases unmatched: 4. The CDR3 sequence is 15 residues long. Germline lookup yields CDR1 LNHDA and CDR2 SQIVND (reference sequence).

V is TRBV5-4 and J is TRBJ2-5; D unclear. The V end was cut by 4 bases, the J end by 2 bases, with 12 bases between. The CDR3 is 14 amino acids. Germline-derived CDR1 and CDR2 are SGHNT and YYREEE (reference sequence). The CDR3, as DNA: TGTGCCAGCAGCCACCCTGCCAGTCAAGAGACCCAGTACTTC. This sequence encodes CASSHPASQETQYF. The full variable domain, rest sourced from reference TRBV5-4 and TRBJ2-5, is ETGVTQSPTHLIKTRGQQVTLRCSSQSGHNTVSWYQQALGQGPQFIFQYYREEENGRGNFPPRFSGLQFPNYSSELNVNALELDDSALYLCASSHPASQETQYFGPGTRLLVL.

The chain is built from TRBV5-1 and TRBJ1-3, with 7 bases aligning to TRBD1. Germline V gene lookup returns CDR1 SGHRS and CDR2 YFSETQ. The CDR3 spans 14 residues. V was pared by 5 bases and J by 3 bases, with 5 bases of the junction left unmatched. The CDR3 DNA sequence: TGCGCCAGCAGGTCAACAGGGGTTGGAAACACCATATATTTT. It specifies CASRSTGVGNTIYF.

The CDR3 region is CASSPESYEQYF. CDR3 DNA sequence: TGTGCCAGCTCACCAGAATCCTACGAGCAGTACTTC. The chain has TRBV18 and TRBJ2-7, with D hard to call. Deletions cut 2 bases from V and 1 base from J, with 3 bases between. The CDR3 has 12 residues. CDR1 is KGHSH, CDR2 LQKENI, per germline.

The chain has TRBV5-4 and TRBJ2-5; 9 bases align to TRBD1. Germline trimming cut 4 bases from V and 2 bases from J; bases unmatched to any gene: 9. The germline gives CDR1 SGHNT, CDR2 YYREEE (reference sequence). This CDR3 region has 16 residues. The CDR3 nucleotides read TGTGCCAGCAGCCGGGACAGGGCAGGTAGACAAGAGACCCAGTACTTC. This translates into CASSRDRAGRQETQYF.

V and J are TRBV20-1 and TRBJ1-2, with D unresolved. Germline CDR1 and CDR2: DFQATT and SNEGSKA (reference sequence). V was clipped by 4 bases and J by 4 bases, with 7 bases between them. The CDR3 runs 11 residues. CDR3 protein: CSAKEGYGYTF. The CDR3 DNA is TGCAGTGCTAAAGAAGGCTATGGCTACACCTTC.

The chain combines TRBV5-8 with TRBJ2-4; D remains unclear. This CDR3 region has 14 residues. Germline loops: CDR1 SGHTS, CDR2 YDEGEE. The ends were cut back, 3 bases at V and 0 bases at J, with 7 bases in the middle. The CDR3 DNA follows: TGTGCCAGCAGCTATATACTAGCCAAAAACATTCAGTACTTC. It encodes CASSYILAKNIQYF. The variable domain in full, completed from reference TRBV5-8 and TRBJ2-4, reads EAGVTQSPTHLIKTRGQQATLRCSPISGHTSVYWYQQALGLGLQFLLWYDEGEERNRGNFPPRFSGRQFPNYSSELNVNALELEDSALYLCASSYILAKNIQYFGAGTRLSVL.

The chain links TRBV7-3 to TRBJ2-1; TRBD2 aligns across 8 bases. Germline CDR1 reads SGHTA; CDR2 reads FQGTGA. This CDR3 has 16 residues. The ends lost 1 base at V and 0 bases at J; junction bases unmatched: 2. This chain's CDR3 is CASSLKRESSYNEQFF. The CDR3 region has the DNA TGTGCCAGCAGCTTAAAGCGGGAGAGCTCCTACAATGAGCAGTTCTTC.

The chain employs TRBV2 and TRBJ2-7; 9 bases fit TRBD1. The V segment lost 6 bases and the J segment 3 bases; nucleotides outside the gene matches: 6. The CDR3 totals 14 residues. Germline V gives CDR1 SNHLY, CDR2 FYNNEI. This chain's CDR3 is CASSYRDRVYEQYF. DNA for the CDR3: TGTGCCAGCAGCTACCGGGACAGGGTCTACGAGCAGTACTTC.

This rearrangement joins TRBV25-1 to TRBJ2-7; the match to TRBD2 covers 11 bases. The germline CDR1 and CDR2 sequences are MGHDK and SYGVNS. CDR3 length: 13 residues. J gave up 3 bases and V 8 bases, and 3 bases lay outside the gene matches. CDR3 bases: TGTGCCAGCGGCCTAGCGGGAGGCTACGAGCAGTACTTC. Translation: CASGLAGGYEQYF.

This chain joins TRBV6-6 and TRBJ1-2, with 7 bases aligning to TRBD1. The CDR3 contains 14 residues. J gave up 3 bases and V 6 bases, and 7 bases lay outside the gene matches. In germline, CDR1 is MNHNY, CDR2 SVGAGI (reference sequence). The CDR3 is CASSPRTGDYGYTF. In DNA form, the CDR3 reads TGTGCCAGCAGCCCCCGGACAGGCGACTATGGCTACACCTTC.

The rearrangement links TRBV6-1 to TRBJ1-1; 7 bases fit TRBD1. Germline CDR1 is MNHNS and CDR2 is SASEGT. V lost 2 bases to trimming and J lost 3 bases; unmatched junction nucleotides: 9. The CDR3 has 16 amino acids. The CDR3 reads CASSEFGGRGYTEAFF. The CDR3 DNA is TGTGCCAGCAGTGAATTCGGTGGCAGGGGGTACACTGAAGCTTTCTTT.

This clone was observed a single time. V is TRBV20-1 and J is TRBJ2-1; D gene unclear. This CDR3 is 10 amino acids long. Trimming cost V 3 bases and J 6 bases, with 3 bases left between them. CDR1 DFQATT and CDR2 SNEGSKA come from the germline V gene (reference sequence). The CDR3 coding sequence is TGCAGTGCTAGCTCCAATGAGCAGTTCTTC. Its protein is CSASSNEQFF.

The J gene is TRBJ1-1, the V gene TRBV4-1; D ambiguous. The CDR3 length is 12 residues. V gave up 0 bases and J gave up 3 bases, with 2 bases separating them. Germline V gene sequence: CDR1 MGHRA, CDR2 YSYEKL. CDR3 in amino acids: CASSQEHTEAFF. The CDR3 DNA is TGCGCCAGCAGCCAAGAGCACACTGAAGCTTTCTTT.

V usage is TRBV18 and J usage is TRBJ1-4, with D tentatively TRBD1 (6 bases). CDR1 and CDR2 (germline): KGHSH, LQKENI. The CDR3 is made up of 11 amino acids. V was clipped by 8 bases and J by 6 bases, with 7 bases between them. CDR3 coding DNA: TGTGCCAGCGGGGGGCATGAAAAACTGTTTTTT. Translation gives CASGGHEKLFF.

This clone was seen once. The rearrangement uses TRBV6-5 and TRBJ1-4; D is undetermined. The CDR3 runs 14 residues. Trimming took off 8 bases at V and 4 bases at J, with 14 bases between the two ends. Germline CDR1 and CDR2: MNHEY and SVGAGI. CDR3 in amino acids: CASRLYSRNEKLFF. Written as DNA, the CDR3 is TGTGCCAGCCGCTTATACAGCCGTAATGAAAAACTGTTTTTT.

The V gene is TRBV7-9, the J gene TRBJ2-1; D is ambiguous. V shed 2 bases and J shed 1 base, with 6 bases lying between them. Per the germline V gene, CDR1 is SEHNR and CDR2 is FQNEAQ (reference sequence). CDR3 length: 14 residues. The CDR3: CASSLTASYNEQFF. Written as DNA, the CDR3 is TGTGCCAGCAGCTTAACGGCTTCCTACAATGAGCAGTTCTTC.

The rearrangement joins TRBV5-1 to TRBJ1-1, with D possibly being TRBD1 (6 bases). V was cut by 5 bases and J by 2 bases, with 28 bases left in between. This CDR3 spans 19 amino acids. Germline assignment: CDR1 SGHRS and CDR2 YFSETQ. The CDR3 is CASSLPITGQSIVNTEAFF. The CDR3 DNA is TGCGCCAGCAGTTTGCCCATTACAGGACAGAGCATTGTAAACACTGAAGCTTTCTTT.

The chain employs TRBV27 and TRBJ2-7; possible D gene TRBD2, 6 bases. V lost 7 bases and J lost 0, with 16 bases in between. This CDR3 contains 15 residues. Germline V gene sequence: CDR1 MNHEY, CDR2 SMNVEV (reference sequence). The CDR3 loop reads CASTSRRESSYEQYF. CDR3 DNA: TGTGCCAGCACCAGTCGGCGGGAATCCTCCTACGAGCAGTACTTC.

The chain employs TRBV29-1 and TRBJ2-7; D gene ambiguous. The CDR3 consists of 13 residues. V lost 5 bases, J lost 2 bases, and 13 bases lay in between. Per germline, CDR1 SQVTM and CDR2 ANQGSEA. CDR3 DNA: TGCAGCGTTAGGGCAGGCCTAACCTACGAGCAGTACTTC. This codes for CSVRAGLTYEQYF.